This T cell receptor beta chain was obtained from a study of Graves' ophthalmopathy and Graves' hyperthyroidism (dated by TCRdb to 2016 to 2018). Looking at the study overall: Stable hyperthyroidism was defined as no progression to ophthalmopathy within 18 months of follow-up. The study used TCR beta repertoire signatures to distinguish Graves' ophthalmopathy from Graves' hyperthyroidism and to predict progression to ophthalmopathy. In total, under 150 blood samples were TCR-sequenced: some 40 ophthalmopathy, some 80 hyperthyroidism and around 17 hyperthyroidism-to-ophthalmopathy patients. A discovery set of 100 patients (under 45 ophthalmopathy, 57 stable hyperthyroidism) was enrolled to explore V-J signatures distinguishing ophthalmopathy from hyperthyroidism. For independent validation, a separate cohort was made up of around 18 hyperthyroidism patients plus 17 patients who later progressed from hyperthyroidism to ophthalmopathy. T-cell repertoires of thyroid tissue and blood were compared in 5 or 6 hyperthyroidism patients. After sampling, hyperthyroidism patients received methimazole starting at 30 mg daily, and ophthalmopathy patients received high-dose intravenous methylprednisolone.

This clonotype was seen a handful of times. Its target antigen remains unknown. Base qualities are missing; no much larger clone stands one base away. Reading from cysteine to phenylalanine, the CDR3 counts 16 amino acids. Only CDR3 DNA is held: 48 bases, read in frame from base 1. CDR1 SGHRS and CDR2 YFSETQ were looked up in the germline V gene. V is trimmed back by 2 bases and J by 6 bases, and the junction contains 9 bases that no gene match accounts for. What the authors observed across the whole study: No statistical method was used to predetermine the sample size, and group allocation was not hidden from the investigators. Ophthalmopathy was separated from stable hyperthyroidism by the 13-signature model with more than 85% sensitivity and around 81% specificity in cross-validation and with 80%/75% in the test set. Most expanded thyroid clonotypes with frequency above 0.001 were also detected in blood, suggesting blood repertoires may reflect the thyroid immune response. In validation, the model predicted ophthalmopathy progression with 55% to 71% sensitivity and less than 80% specificity; more than ten predicted patients were CT-confirmed with GO in a median of around 6 months.

Hyperthyroidism patients were newly diagnosed, with disease duration under 2 months, and aged 18 to 65 years. Patients with other autoimmune diseases, uncontrolled infections, pregnancy or lactation were excluded from the study. Clinical symptoms, serum thyroxine, TRAb, thyroid ultrasound and orbital computed tomography formed the basis of the diagnosis. Total RNA was extracted with Trizol reagent and quality-checked on an Agilent 2100 Bioanalyzer. TCR beta CDR3 regions were amplified from RNA transcripts for repertoire sequencing. The first round of RT-PCR was done with HTBI primers and the Qiagen OneStep RT-PCR kit, and was followed by a second round of multiplex PCR, then size selection and purification. Libraries were sequenced paired-end with 100 bp reads on an Illumina HiSeq2000. As for the original processing: Reads were processed with SOAPnuke, discarding reads with adapters, uncalled bases, mean Phred below 15, or no exact constant-primer or identifier match. COPE v1.2.5 was used to merge the high-quality paired reads. Clonotypes were defined as unique nucleotide sequences and were aligned to IMGT TRB V, D and J references using MiTCR v1.1. Only V-J combinations with frequency above 0.0001 were analysed, covering over 99% of repertoires. For each V-J combination, a TCR clonal expansion and chaos score was defined as F50 clonal expansion divided by the chaos observed in the TCRdist matrix. Welch's t-statistics and random forest were used to reduce the features to about twelve V-J combinations, which were then used as input to a naive Bayes classifier. The Morisita-Horn index was used to measure how similar the thyroid and blood repertoires were. TCRdb reprocessed the public reads (quality trimming at Q25 with fastp, clone calling with MiXCR) and kept in-frame beta chains. Identical CDR3 proteins give one entry, which carries the most common genes and DNA. It is TCRdb's table, rather than the study itself, that gives the V and J calls and clone size. For this sample there are around 1,000,000 distinct CDR3 sequences; about 36% appear just once. Roughly 11% of the sample belongs to the ten largest clones.

Material: peripheral blood or thyroid tissue (not recorded which). The rearranged segments are TRBV5-1 and TRBJ2-2, with 8 middle bases fitting TRBD1. The TCR was taken from an adult man with Graves' hyperthyroidism. This receptor carries the CDR3 CASSFSGQGAAGELFF. The DNA sequence follows: TGCGCCAGCAGCTTCTCCGGCCAGGGGGCGGCCGGGGAGCTGTTTTTT.